Reported below is one TCR beta chain. The CDR3 covers 14 residues. Germline V gene data show CDR1 as SGHDN and CDR2 as FVKESK. Researchers collected 2 to 2.5 ml of blood per donor. These data originate in a study of monozygotic twins with inflammatory bowel disease. For every sample, eight separate reactions were used to make cDNA. UMIs were attached via template switching, each with a 6-nucleotide sample barcode. Two nested PCRs, approximately 16 and 9 cycles, amplified TCRalpha and TCRbeta cDNA. TCRdb reprocessed the 5' RACE reads; each CDR3 protein has one entry and no DNA is given. The clone table shows approximately 140,000 distinct CDR3 sequences, with the ten largest holding less than 3%.

The receptor's source is a human donor with ulcerative colitis or Crohn's disease, or a healthy co-twin of an affected twin (not recorded which). Sequencing input: blood. This chain connects TRBV14 to TRBJ2-5. CDR3 loop: CASSQDINSETQYF.